This TCR beta chain stems from a study of blood T cell repertoires in COVID-19. TCRdb's table, derived via immunoSEQ multiplex PCR, lists solely in-frame clones and lacks some. The data show 240,000 or so clones, approximately 85% seen once. The CDR3 consists of 17 residues. Per germline, CDR1 ENHRY and CDR2 SYGVKD. V lost 4 bases and J lost 1; bases outside the gene matches: 5. The sequence came from a woman aged 60 to 75 with active or convalescent COVID-19. The sequenced sample was peripheral blood. The V and J genes are TRBV10-3 and TRBJ2-3; TRBD2 agrees at 13 bases. In DNA form, the CDR3 reads TGTGCCATCAGTGGACTAGCGGGGGGAGTGGGCACAGATACGCAGTATTTT. Its protein product is CAISGLAGGVGTDTQYF.